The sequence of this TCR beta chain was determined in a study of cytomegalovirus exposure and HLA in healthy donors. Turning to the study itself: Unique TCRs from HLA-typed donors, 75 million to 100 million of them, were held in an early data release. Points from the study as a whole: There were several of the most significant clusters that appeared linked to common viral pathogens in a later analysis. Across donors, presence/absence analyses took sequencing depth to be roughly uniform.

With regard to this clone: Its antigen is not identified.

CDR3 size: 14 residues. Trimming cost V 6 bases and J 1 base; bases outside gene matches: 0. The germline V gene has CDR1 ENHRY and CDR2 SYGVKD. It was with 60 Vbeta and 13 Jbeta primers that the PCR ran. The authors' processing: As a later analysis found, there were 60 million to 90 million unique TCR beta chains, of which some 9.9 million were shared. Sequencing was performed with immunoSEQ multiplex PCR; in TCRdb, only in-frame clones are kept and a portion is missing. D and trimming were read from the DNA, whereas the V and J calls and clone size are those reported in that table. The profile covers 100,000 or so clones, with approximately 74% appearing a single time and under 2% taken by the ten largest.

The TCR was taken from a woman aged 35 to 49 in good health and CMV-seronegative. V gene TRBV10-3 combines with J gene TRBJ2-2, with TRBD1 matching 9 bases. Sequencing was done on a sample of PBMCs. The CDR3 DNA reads TGTGCCATCAGGGGACAGGGGAACACCGGGGAGCTGTTTTTT. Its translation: CAIRGQGNTGELFF.